One and the same sample provided the 9 T cell receptor beta chains below, sequenced in a study of cytomegalovirus exposure and HLA in healthy donors. The PCR ran on 60 Vbeta and 13 Jbeta primers. Assay used: immunoSEQ multiplex PCR; TCRdb lists only in-frame clones, some missing. This sample contains about 120,000 clones. The sequenced sample consisted of PBMCs. The receptors stem from a man aged 18 to 30 in good health and CMV-seronegative.

CDR3 sequence: CASSSGGPRGEQYF. CDR3 coding DNA: TGTGCCAGCAGCAGCGGCGGTCCCAGGGGGGAGCAGTACTTC. The rearrangement uses TRBV27 and TRBJ2-7; 7 bases line up with TRBD1. Per germline, CDR1 MNHEY and CDR2 SMNVEV (reference sequence). The CDR3 is made up of 14 amino acids. V shed 6 bases and J 7 bases; nucleotides not matched to a gene: 12.

This chain connects TRBV7-2 to TRBJ2-5, with TRBD2 matching over 7 bases. TRBJ2-7 explains the end of the DNA better; the J call may be wrong. Germline loops: CDR1 SGHTA, CDR2 FQGNSA. This CDR3 has 17 residues. The CDR3 bases are TGTGCCAGCAGCTTAGGGGTGGCTAGCGGTGGGGCCTACGAGCAGTACTTC. Protein sequence: CASSLGVASGGAYEQYF.

Written as DNA, the CDR3 is TGTGCCAGCAGCTCCCCTGGAAGCCTAAACTATGAAGCTTTCTTT. This sequence encodes CASSSPGSLNYEAFF. The chain recombines TRBV7-9 with TRBJ1-1; D call uncertain. V was clipped by 4 bases and J by 7 bases, with 19 bases between them. Germline V gives CDR1 SEHNR, CDR2 FQNEAQ (reference sequence). CDR3 length equals 15 residues.

V gene TRBV5-6 combines with J gene TRBJ2-5; a possible D gene is TRBD1 (6 bases). Looked up from germline, CDR1 is SGHDT and CDR2 is YYEEEE. The CDR3 totals 11 residues. Trimming stripped 3 bases from V and 13 bases from J, with 13 bases between. CDR3 bases: TGTGCCAGCAGCTCGGACAGAGCCCTGTACTTC. This translates into CASSSDRALYF.

The chain uses TRBV10-3 and TRBJ2-5; 8 bases align to TRBD1. The better agreement between TRBJ2-7 and the DNA end casts doubt on the J call. The CDR3 loop spans 11 amino acids. The germline gives CDR1 ENHRY, CDR2 SYGVKD. The CDR3 nucleotides read TGTGCCACGTTGACAGGGGACGAGCAGTACTTC. It codes for CATLTGDEQYF.

This chain connects TRBV7-2 to TRBJ1-2, with D tentatively TRBD1 (6 bases). This CDR3 has 17 residues. Germline-derived CDR1 and CDR2 are SGHTA and FQGNSA. The V end was cut by 4 bases, the J end by 4 bases, with 22 bases between. The CDR3 sequence is CASSSNTGTPGAYGYTF. DNA of the CDR3: TGTGCCAGCAGCTCGAATACCGGGACACCCGGAGCCTATGGCTACACCTTC. Drawing the rest from reference TRBV7-2 and TRBJ1-2, the complete variable domain is GAGVSQSPSNKVTEKGKDVELRCDPISGHTALYWYRQSLGQGLEFLIYFQGNSAPDKSGLPSDRFSAERTGGSVSTLTIQRTQQEDSAVYLCASSSNTGTPGAYGYTFGSGTRLTVV.

The rearrangement uses TRBV9 and TRBJ1-1, with D possibly being TRBD1 (5 bases). Per the germline V gene, CDR1 is SGDLS and CDR2 is YYNGEE. The V and J ends lost 4 bases and 5 bases respectively, with 18 bases between them. The CDR3 loop spans 15 amino acids. The CDR3 sequence is CASSLPNRGGTEAFF. The CDR3 nucleotides are TGTGCCAGCAGCCTCCCCAACCGGGGGGGGACTGAAGCTTTCTTT.

The chain recombines TRBV28 with TRBJ2-1; the match to TRBD2 covers 8 bases. CDR3 length: 18 amino acids. Germline V gene sequence: CDR1 MDHEN, CDR2 SYDVKM. The ends lost 4 bases at V and 6 bases at J; junction bases unmatched: 17. CDR3 in DNA: TGTGCCAGCAGTTATAAAGCGGGAGCAACGCCTCGGGGCAATGAGCAGTTCTTC. Protein product: CASSYKAGATPRGNEQFF.

The rearrangement joins TRBV7-2 to TRBJ1-5, with TRBD1 as a possible D gene (6 bases). V lost 5 bases, J lost 6 bases, and 17 bases lay in between. The CDR3 covers 15 residues. Germline CDR1 reads SGHTA; CDR2 reads FQGNSA. DNA of the CDR3: TGTGCCAGCAGCCCCGAGGTGGGGGCTGGTCAGCCCCAGCATTTT. Translation gives CASSPEVGAGQPQHF.